Listed here are 14 T cell receptor beta chains from one sample, sequenced in a study of human T cells and chemical hapten exposure. Time point given: pre-sensitization, week 0. The treatment: therapeutic diphenylcyclopropenone sensitization with weekly scalp DPC. TCRdb ran MiXCR on the RACE reads and lists one entry per CDR3 protein. The sample carries approximately 260,000 distinct CDR3 sequences, approximately 8% recorded once. This material consisted of whole blood, taken in connection with sensitization to the hapten diphenylcyclopropenone (DPC). These receptors all stem from a man aged 18 to 29 with alopecia areata. Some clones in this sample may be carry-over from other donors' samples.

J is TRBJ2-1 and V is TRBV4-1, with 11 bases that match TRBD2. Germline V gene data show CDR1 as MGHRA and CDR2 as YSYEKL. The CDR3 covers 19 residues. V lost 1 base, J lost 0 bases, and 8 bases stayed unmatched. Here the CDR3 DNA reads TGCGCCAGCAGCCAAGGCGGCCTAGCGGGGGGTCCCTCCTACAATGAGCAGTTCTTC. Its protein product is CASSQGGLAGGPSYNEQFF.

This clonotype was seen a handful of times. The CDR3 is CASSLHGGVGYTF. CDR3 bases: TGTGCCAGCAGCTTGCACGGGGGTGTTGGCTACACCTTC. The V gene is TRBV7-2, the J gene TRBJ1-2; possible D gene TRBD1, 5 bases. The CDR3 runs 13 residues. Germline loops: CDR1 SGHTA, CDR2 FQGNSA. V lost 3 bases to trimming and J lost 7 bases, with 12 bases between them.

This clonotype was observed at least ten times. The V gene is TRBV6-4, the J gene TRBJ2-6; D gene uncertain. Per the germline V gene, CDR1 is MRHNA and CDR2 is SNTAGT. V lost 4 bases and J 1 base, leaving 5 bases between the germline ends. CDR3 length: 14 residues. CDR3 DNA sequence: TGTGCCAGCAGTGGGGGTTCTGGGGCCAACGTCCTGACTTTC. Residues: CASSGGSGANVLTF.

The chain joins TRBV11-3 to TRBJ2-5, with D possibly being TRBD2 (5 bases). Trimming cost V 5 bases and J 5 bases, with 18 bases left between them. The germline CDR1 and CDR2 sequences are SGHNT and YENEEA. This CDR3 region has 15 residues. CDR3 in amino acids: CASSPQLTDLETQYF. The CDR3 DNA reads TGTGCCAGCAGCCCGCAACTTACGGACTTGGAGACCCAGTACTTC.

The table lists this clonotype with many counts. This rearrangement joins TRBV6-2 or TRBV6-3 to TRBJ2-7; D assignment may be TRBD1 or TRBD2 (5 bases each). There are 14 residues in the CDR3. V was pared by 3 bases and J by 3 bases, with 12 bases between. Looked up from germline, CDR1 is MNHEY and CDR2 is SVGEGT. In nucleotides, the CDR3 is TGTGCCAGCAGTTATCAGGGACCATTCTACGAGCAGTACTTC. Translation gives CASSYQGPFYEQYF.

This clonotype was found a few times. This chain joins TRBV7-2 and TRBJ1-1; D gene ambiguous. V was pared by 1 base and J by 1 base, with 7 bases between. Germline CDR1 SGHTA, CDR2 FQGNSA. This CDR3 is built from 14 residues. The CDR3 reads CASSLGPTNTEAFF. The CDR3 coding sequence is TGTGCCAGCAGCTTAGGGCCTACGAACACTGAAGCTTTCTTT.

This chain joins TRBV6-5 and TRBJ1-1; possible D gene TRBD1, 5 bases. Germline assignment: CDR1 MNHEY and CDR2 SVGAGI. V lost 3 bases, J lost 5 bases, and 16 bases lay in between. The CDR3 contains 15 residues. In nucleotides, the CDR3 is TGTGCCAGCAGTTATGGGGCAGCGGAGTTAACTGAAGCTTTCTTT. Translating it yields CASSYGAAELTEAFF.

This clonotype was found a few times. The gene calls are TRBV5-5 and TRBJ2-7; perhaps TRBD1 as D (5 bases). Germline V gene sequence: CDR1 SGHKS, CDR2 YYEKEE (reference sequence). The CDR3 length is 15 residues. V was shortened by 3 bases and J by 1 base, with 14 bases between the two germline ends. In nucleotides, the CDR3 is TGTGCCAGCAGCTCCCCCCAGACAGTTTCCTACGAGCAGTACTTC. This codes for CASSSPQTVSYEQYF.

This clonotype occurred a few times. The V call is TRBV3-1, the J call TRBJ2-5, with a possible D match to TRBD2 (6 bases). CDR3 length equals 18 residues. V dropped 4 bases and J dropped 5 bases, with 26 bases sitting between them. CDR1 is LGHDT and CDR2 is YNNKEL in the germline V gene (reference sequence). In DNA form, the CDR3 reads TGTGCCAGCAGCCCTACAAGCCAAGGGGCTATTCGGGGGGAGACCCAGTACTTC. It translates to CASSPTSQGAIRGETQYF.

This clonotype occurred a few times. The V gene is TRBV27, the J gene TRBJ2-7; 7 bases are shared with TRBD1. Trimming took 5 bases from V and 4 from J; bases not matched to a gene: 5. This CDR3 has 13 residues. CDR1 and CDR2 (germline): MNHEY, SMNVEV (reference sequence). The chain's CDR3 is CASSRRQGYEQYV. The CDR3 bases are TGTGCCAGCAGTAGGAGACAGGGATACGAGCAGTACGTC.

This chain connects TRBV18 to TRBJ1-1; D gene unclear. CDR1 is KGHSH and CDR2 is LQKENI in the germline V gene. V gave up 6 bases and J gave up 4 bases, with 12 bases separating them. The CDR3 has 13 amino acids. Here the CDR3 reads CASSFDILTEAFF. In nucleotides, the CDR3 is TGTGCCAGCTCTTTTGACATTCTCACTGAAGCTTTCTTT.

The rearrangement joins TRBV9 to TRBJ1-1; weak D call: TRBD1 (6 bases). The CDR3 runs 17 residues. Trimming took 3 bases from V and 2 from J, leaving 20 bases between them. Germline-derived CDR1 and CDR2 are SGDLS and YYNGEE. As DNA, the CDR3 is TGTGCCAGCAGCGGCGAAGGAACAGGGATTATTAACACTGAAGCTTTCTTT. Translation: CASSGEGTGIINTEAFF.

The chain has TRBV4-3 and TRBJ1-2; D uncertain. Germline V gene lookup returns CDR1 LGHNA and CDR2 YSLEER. The CDR3 contains 15 residues. V was shortened by 0 bases and J by 6 bases, with 14 bases between the two germline ends. CDR3 DNA sequence: TGCGCCAGCAGCCAAGAAAGACTTAAACACAATGGCTACACCTTC. This sequence encodes CASSQERLKHNGYTF.

The chain links TRBV6-1 to TRBJ2-1; D ambiguous. Trimming took 4 bases from V and 4 from J, leaving 5 bases between them. Germline loops: CDR1 MNHNS, CDR2 SASEGT. CDR3 length equals 12 residues. CDR3: CASSGTYNEQFF. In nucleotides, the CDR3 is TGTGCCAGCAGTGGAACGTACAATGAGCAGTTCTTC.